Listed here is a single TCR beta chain. The table lists this clone with a few counts. Its antigen target is currently unknown. Within one base of it there is no much larger clone, and no base qualities were kept. These data belong to a study of shared clonotypes between healthy human individuals (dated by TCRdb to 2020 to 2021). Regarding the complete study: A few men and two women, aged 18 to 49 years, made up the cohort. Per donor, three plates each were used for CD4 naive and CD4 memory, two for CD8 naive, and one for CD8 memory. The study deeply sequenced blood TCR repertoires of about five healthy adults to estimate repertoire size and the extent of clonotype sharing between individuals. Different laboratories and diverse techniques were used to prepare libraries and sequence TCR repertoires, to increase sequencing depth and limit assay-specific biases. Leukapheresis yielded between about 0.9 and 8.9 billion PBMCs per donor.

TCR CDR3 regions were amplified from genomic DNA by multiplex PCR using the deep immunoSEQ assay. Genomic DNA extracted from each cell subset was distributed evenly over all wells of several immunoSEQ 96-well plates, and each plate served as one replicate. For sorted subsets, each replicate PCR was loaded with roughly 0.2 ug genomic DNA, equivalent to approximately 27,000 T cell genomes. The purified libraries were quantified using a Qubit 3.0 fluorometer, sized with a Bioanalyzer 2100, and then quantified again using the KAPA Library Quantification kit. Every immunoSEQ 96-well plate was sequenced on a separate single-read 150-cycle Illumina NextSeq 550 flow cell. Per the original workflow: Because the immunoSEQ output included only junctional sequences and no quality scores, the filtering could not be the same as the filtering used for full-length reads. Sequences were annotated with PyIR, a Python wrapper for IgBLAST v1.9, using IMGT germline references to assign V/J genes and CDR3. Reads with weak V/J assignments (E-value above 1e-6), missing CDR3, stop codons, out-of-frame junctions, or ambiguous translated residues were removed. V3J clonotypes were defined as sequences sharing the same inferred V gene, J gene, and CDR3 amino acid sequence. The percentage overlap between two repertoires was calculated by dividing the number of shared unique clonotypes by the size of the smaller repertoire. RTK rarefaction, the Chao1 estimator, and Recon v2.1 estimates of unobserved clonotypes were used to assess repertoire richness. Generation probabilities were computed with OLGA for all TCRbeta clonotypes obtained by the gDNA method from several donors. As stored in TCRdb, this immuneACCESS dataset retains in-frame rearrangements with V and J assigned. A fraction of the clones does not appear; measured against another copy, unresolved V genes explain less than half of the discrepancy, and the remainder lacks a known reason. V and J calls and clone size are given by that table; D and trimming were obtained from the DNA. The sample contains fewer than 850,000 clones, about two thirds of them found a single time. Of the sample, roughly 1.8% falls within the top ten clones.

Healthy HIV-negative adults with no recently reported acute infections or vaccinations were included as donors. Only Caucasian adults living in Nashville, Tennessee, USA were represented among the donors. CD4+ T cells were enriched through magnetic negative selection, after which naive cells were positively selected on CD45RA and the remaining negative fraction served as the memory subset. Blood was obtained by leukapheresis, after which PBMCs were separated by Ficoll-Histopaque density gradient centrifugation and cryopreserved in liquid nitrogen vapor phase. Purity and quantity of every magnetically sorted T cell population were checked by analytical flow cytometry. From each sorted fraction, genomic DNA was isolated and quantified by UV absorbance on a Nanodrop 2000c. Trimming at the junction amounts to 3 bases on V and 7 bases on J, and the germline ends lie 18 bases apart. Reading the germline V gene (reference sequence) gives CDR1 LNHDA and CDR2 SQIVND. The CDR3 goes from the cysteine to the phenylalanine over 15 residues. Only CDR3 DNA remains: 45 bases, in frame from the first base.

Overall results and qualifications from the work: Rarefaction of sorted-subset datasets indicated incomplete sequencing despite the large sequencing depth. Pairwise subsampling led to the expectation that sequencing depth would affect the degree of clonotype sharing among donors. Because the study included a small number of donors, the genetic and exposure-history diversity represented was limited. Only blood was sampled, and tissue TCR repertoires likely differ from those in blood. Compared with non-shared clonotypes, the clonotypes found in all four sorted-subset donors had higher generation probabilities. Sharing across a handful of donors was observed for roughly 5% of naive CD4, 3% to 4% of naive CD8, over 2% of memory CD4, and roughly 0.4% of memory CD8 clonotypes. Naive subsets generally had larger estimated clonotype richness than memory subsets did.

In this chain, TRBV19 is recombined with TRBJ2-5; confidence is insufficient to name the D gene. This receptor was identified in a woman aged 30 to 39 in good health. Sequenced material: memory CD4+ T cells sorted from blood. Taken with the paper, the label for cell subset or site translates to: CD45RA-negative fraction. The sequenced DNA: TGTGCCAGTAGTATCGGTAGGCACCCCCCGGGGACCCAGTACTTC. Its product reads: CASSIGRHPPGTQYF.